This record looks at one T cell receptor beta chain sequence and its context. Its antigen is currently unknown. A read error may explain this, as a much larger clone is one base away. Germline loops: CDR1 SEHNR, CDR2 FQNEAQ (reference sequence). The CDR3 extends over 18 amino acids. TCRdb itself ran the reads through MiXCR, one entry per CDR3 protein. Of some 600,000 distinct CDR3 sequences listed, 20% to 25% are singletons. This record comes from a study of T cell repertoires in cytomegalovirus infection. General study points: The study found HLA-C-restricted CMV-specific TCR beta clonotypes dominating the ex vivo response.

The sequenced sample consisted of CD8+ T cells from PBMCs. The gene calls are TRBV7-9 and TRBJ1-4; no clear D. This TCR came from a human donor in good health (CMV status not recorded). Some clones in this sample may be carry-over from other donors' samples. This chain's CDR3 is CASSLRDGRLATNKKLFF. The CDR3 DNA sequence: TGTGCCAGCAGCTTAAGAGATGGCAGACTAGCAACTAATAAAAAACTGTTTTTT.